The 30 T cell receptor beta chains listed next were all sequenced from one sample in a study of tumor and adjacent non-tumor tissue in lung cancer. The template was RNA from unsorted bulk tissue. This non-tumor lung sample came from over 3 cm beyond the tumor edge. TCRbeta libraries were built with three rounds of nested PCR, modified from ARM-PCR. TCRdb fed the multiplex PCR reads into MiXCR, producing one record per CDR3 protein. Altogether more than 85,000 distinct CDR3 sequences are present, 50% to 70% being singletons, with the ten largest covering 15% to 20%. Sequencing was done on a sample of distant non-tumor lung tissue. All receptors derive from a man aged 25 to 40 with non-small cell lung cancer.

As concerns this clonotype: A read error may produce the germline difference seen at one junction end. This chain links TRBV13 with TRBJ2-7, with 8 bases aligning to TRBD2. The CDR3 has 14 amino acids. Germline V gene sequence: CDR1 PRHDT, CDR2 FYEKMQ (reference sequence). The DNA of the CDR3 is TGTGCCAGCAGTCCCCGGGAGGGCACTGTTGAGCACTACTTC. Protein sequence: CASSPREGTVEHYF.

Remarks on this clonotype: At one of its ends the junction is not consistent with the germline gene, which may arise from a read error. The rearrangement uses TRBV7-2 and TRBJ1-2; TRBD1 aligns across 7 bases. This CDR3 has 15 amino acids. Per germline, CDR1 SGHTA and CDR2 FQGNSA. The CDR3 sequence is CASSLVGDSNHGYTF. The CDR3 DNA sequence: TGTGCCAGCAGCTTAGTAGGGGACAGTAACCATGGCTACACCTTC.

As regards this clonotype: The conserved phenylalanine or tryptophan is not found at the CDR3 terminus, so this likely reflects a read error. The DNA of the CDR3 is TGTGCCCGCAGCTTGATTATAGCCACTGAAGCTTTCTTA. It is translated as CARSLIIATEAFL. J is TRBJ1-1 and V is TRBV5-6; D unresolved. The CDR3 consists of 13 residues. The germline CDR1 and CDR2 sequences are SGHDT and YYEEEE.

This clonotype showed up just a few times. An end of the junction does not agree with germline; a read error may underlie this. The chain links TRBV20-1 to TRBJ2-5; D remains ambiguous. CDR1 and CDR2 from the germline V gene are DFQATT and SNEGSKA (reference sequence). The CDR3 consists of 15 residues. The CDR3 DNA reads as TGCACTGCTCGGACCGCGACGGACGGAAAAGAGACCCAGTACTTC. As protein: CTARTATDGKETQYF.

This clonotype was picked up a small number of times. The CDR3 DNA is TGTGACAGTAGTTACTTGGACACCGGGGAGCTGTTTTTT. It codes for CDSSYLDTGELFF. The chain combines TRBV6-2 or TRBV6-3 with TRBJ2-2; D call uncertain. The germline V gene has CDR1 MNHEY and CDR2 SVGEGT. There are 13 residues in the CDR3.

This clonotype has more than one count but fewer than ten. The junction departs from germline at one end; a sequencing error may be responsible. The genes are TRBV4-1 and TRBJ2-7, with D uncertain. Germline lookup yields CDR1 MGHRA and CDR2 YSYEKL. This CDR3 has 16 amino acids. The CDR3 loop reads CAISQDEIGGTYEHYF. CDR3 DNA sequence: TGCGCCATCAGCCAAGACGAGATCGGCGGAACCTACGAGCATTACTTC.

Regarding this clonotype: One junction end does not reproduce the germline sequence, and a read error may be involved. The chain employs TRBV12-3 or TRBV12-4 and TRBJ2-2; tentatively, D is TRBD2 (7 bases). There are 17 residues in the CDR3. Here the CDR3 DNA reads TGTGCCAGCAGCCCTTGGGGGCGGGGAGGGAACACCGGGGAGCTCTTTTTT. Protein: CASSPWGRGGNTGELFF.

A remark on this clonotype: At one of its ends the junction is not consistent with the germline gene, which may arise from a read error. The CDR3 DNA reads as TGTGCCAGTAGCTTAGACTTTTGGACGCCGGGAGGAAAGACCATATATTTT. It encodes CASSLDFWTPGGKTIYF. This sequence joins TRBV11-2 and TRBJ1-3; no definite D call. CDR1 is SGHAT and CDR2 is FQNNGV in the germline V gene. CDR3 length equals 17 residues.

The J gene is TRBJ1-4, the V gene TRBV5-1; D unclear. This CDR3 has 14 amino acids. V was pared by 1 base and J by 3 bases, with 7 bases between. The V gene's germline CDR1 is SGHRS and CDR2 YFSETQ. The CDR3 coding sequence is TGCGCCAGCAGCTTGTTGCCAGCTAATGAAAAACTGTTTTTT. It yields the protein CASSLLPANEKLFF.

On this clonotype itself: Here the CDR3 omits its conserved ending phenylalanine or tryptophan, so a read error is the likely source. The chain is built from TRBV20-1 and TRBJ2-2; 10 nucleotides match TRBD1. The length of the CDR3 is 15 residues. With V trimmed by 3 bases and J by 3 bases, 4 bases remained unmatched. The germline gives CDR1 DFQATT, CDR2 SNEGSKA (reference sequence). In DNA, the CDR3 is TGCAGTGCTAGTCGACAGGGGGCGGACACCGGGGAGCTGTTTTAT. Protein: CSASRQGADTGELFY.

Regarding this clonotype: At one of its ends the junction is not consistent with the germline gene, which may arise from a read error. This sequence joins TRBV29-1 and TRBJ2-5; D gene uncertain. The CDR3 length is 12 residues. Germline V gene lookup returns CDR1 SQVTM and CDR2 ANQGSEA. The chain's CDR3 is CSVGLVHETQYF. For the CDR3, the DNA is TGCAGTGTTGGGTTGGTACATGAGACCCAGTACTTC.

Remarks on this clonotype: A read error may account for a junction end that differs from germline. The DNA of the CDR3 is TGTGTCAGCAGCCAGGGACTAGGTCGCAATGAGCAGTTCTTC. Protein sequence: CVSSQGLGRNEQFF. This chain connects TRBV11-2 to TRBJ2-1; 8 bases agree with TRBD2. This CDR3 region has 14 residues. Germline loops: CDR1 SGHAT, CDR2 FQNNGV.

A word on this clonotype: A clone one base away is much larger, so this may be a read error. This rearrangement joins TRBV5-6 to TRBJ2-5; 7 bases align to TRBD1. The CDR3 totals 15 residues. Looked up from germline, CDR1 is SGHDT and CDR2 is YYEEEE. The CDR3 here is CACSLSGTAQETQYF. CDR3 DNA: TGTGCCTGCAGCTTAAGTGGGACAGCGCAAGAGACCCAGTACTTC.

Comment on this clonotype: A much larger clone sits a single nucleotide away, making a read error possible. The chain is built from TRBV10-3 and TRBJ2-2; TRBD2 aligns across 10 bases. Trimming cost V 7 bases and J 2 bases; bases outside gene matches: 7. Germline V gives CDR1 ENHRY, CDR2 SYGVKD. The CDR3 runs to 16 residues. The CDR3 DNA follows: TGTGCCATCACTCGGGCTAGCGGGGGTAACACCGGGGAGCTGTTTTTT. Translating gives CAITRASGGNTGELFF.

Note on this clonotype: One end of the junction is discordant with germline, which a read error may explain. CDR3 region: CSANPDGLWNTEAFF. For the CDR3, the DNA is TGCAGCGCCAACCCTGATGGGCTGTGGAACACTGAGGCTTTCTTT. This chain connects TRBV29-1 to TRBJ1-1; D unresolved. The CDR3 contains 15 residues. Looked up from germline, CDR1 is SQVTM and CDR2 is ANQGSEA.

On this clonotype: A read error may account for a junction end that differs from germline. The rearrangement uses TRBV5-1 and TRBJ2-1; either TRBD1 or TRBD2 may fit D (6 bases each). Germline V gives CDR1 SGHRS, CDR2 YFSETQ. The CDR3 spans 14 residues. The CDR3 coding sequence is TGCGCCAGCAGCCAGGGGCCAGCGGGTAATGAGCAGCTCTTC. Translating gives CASSQGPAGNEQLF.

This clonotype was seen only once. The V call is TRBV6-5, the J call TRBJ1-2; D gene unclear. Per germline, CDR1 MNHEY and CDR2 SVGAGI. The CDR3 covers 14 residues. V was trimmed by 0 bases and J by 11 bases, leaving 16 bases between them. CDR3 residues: CASSYSIRNYSYTF. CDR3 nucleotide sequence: TGTGCCAGCAGTTACTCGATTCGGAACTATAGTTACACCTTC.

CDR3 loop: CSVTGTAIQETQYF. The CDR3 DNA is TGCAGCGTAACCGGGACAGCCATCCAAGAGACCCAGTACTTC. The genes are TRBV29-1 and TRBJ2-5; 7 positions agree with TRBD1. The V gene end was trimmed by 6 bases and the J gene end by 1 base; junction bases not matched to a gene: 8. Germline lookup yields CDR1 SQVTM and CDR2 ANQGSEA. The CDR3 length is 14 residues.

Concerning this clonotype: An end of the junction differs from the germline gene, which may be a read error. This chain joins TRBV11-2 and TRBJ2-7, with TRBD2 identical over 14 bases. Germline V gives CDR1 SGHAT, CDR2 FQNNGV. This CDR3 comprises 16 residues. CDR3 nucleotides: TGTGCCAGCAGTAGGACTAGCGGGAGGCAATCCTACGAGCAGCACTTC. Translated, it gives CASSRTSGRQSYEQHF.

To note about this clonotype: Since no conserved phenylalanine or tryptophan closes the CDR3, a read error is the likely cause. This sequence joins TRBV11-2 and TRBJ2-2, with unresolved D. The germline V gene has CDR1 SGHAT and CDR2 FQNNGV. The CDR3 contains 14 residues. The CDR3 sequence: CASTYGTNTGELFI. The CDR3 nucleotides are TGTGCCAGCACCTATGGAACCAACACAGGGGAGCTGTTTATT.

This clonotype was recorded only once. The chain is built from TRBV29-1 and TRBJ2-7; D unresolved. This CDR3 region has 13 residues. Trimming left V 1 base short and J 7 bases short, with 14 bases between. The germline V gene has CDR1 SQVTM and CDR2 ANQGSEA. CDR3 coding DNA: TGCAGCGTTGAAGTCTGGGGAAGGTGGGAGCAGTACTTC. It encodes CSVEVWGRWEQYF.

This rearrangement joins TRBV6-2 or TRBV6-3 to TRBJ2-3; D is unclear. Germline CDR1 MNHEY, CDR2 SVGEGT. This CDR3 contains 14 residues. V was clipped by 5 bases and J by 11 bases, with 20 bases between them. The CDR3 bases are TGTGCCAGCAGTGGGCTAATGCTAGGCGGTATGCAGTATTTT. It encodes CASSGLMLGGMQYF.

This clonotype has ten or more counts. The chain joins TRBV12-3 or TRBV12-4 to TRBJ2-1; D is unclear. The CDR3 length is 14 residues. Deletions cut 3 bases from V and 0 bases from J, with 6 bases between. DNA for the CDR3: TGTGCCAGCAGTTTGGCGTTCTCCTACAATGAGCAGTTCTTC. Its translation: CASSLAFSYNEQFF.

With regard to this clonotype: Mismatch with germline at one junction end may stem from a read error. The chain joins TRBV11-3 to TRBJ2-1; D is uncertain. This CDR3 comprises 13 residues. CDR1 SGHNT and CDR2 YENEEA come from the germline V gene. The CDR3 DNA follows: TGTGCCAGCAGTCCCACACCTGTTAATGAGCGGTTCTTC. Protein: CASSPTPVNERFF.

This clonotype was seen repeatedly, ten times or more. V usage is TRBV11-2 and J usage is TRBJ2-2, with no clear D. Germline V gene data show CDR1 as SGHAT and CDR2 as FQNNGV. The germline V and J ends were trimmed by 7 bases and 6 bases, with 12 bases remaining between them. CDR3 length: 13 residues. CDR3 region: CASTARMAGELFF. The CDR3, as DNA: TGTGCCAGCACCGCTAGGATGGCCGGGGAGCTGTTTTTT.

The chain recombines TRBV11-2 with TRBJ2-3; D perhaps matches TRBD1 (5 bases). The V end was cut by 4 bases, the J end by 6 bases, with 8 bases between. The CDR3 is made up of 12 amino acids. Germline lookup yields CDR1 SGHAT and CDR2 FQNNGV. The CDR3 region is CASSSGMDTQYF. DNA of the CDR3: TGTGCCAGCAGCTCAGGGATGGATACGCAGTATTTT.

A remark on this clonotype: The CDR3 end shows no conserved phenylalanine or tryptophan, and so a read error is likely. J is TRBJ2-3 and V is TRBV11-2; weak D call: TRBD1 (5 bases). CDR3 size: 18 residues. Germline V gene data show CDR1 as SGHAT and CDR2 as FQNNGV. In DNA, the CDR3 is TGTGTCAGCAGCCCGCGCCACCTACAGGCGGTGAGCACAGATACGCAGTATCTT. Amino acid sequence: CVSSPRHLQAVSTDTQYL.

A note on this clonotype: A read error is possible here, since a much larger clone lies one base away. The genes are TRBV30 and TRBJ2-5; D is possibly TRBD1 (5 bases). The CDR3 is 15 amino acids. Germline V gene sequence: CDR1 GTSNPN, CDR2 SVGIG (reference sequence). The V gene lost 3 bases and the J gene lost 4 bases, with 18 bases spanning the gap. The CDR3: CAWRVGLGVGETQYF. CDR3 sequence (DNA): TGTGCCTGGAGGGTAGGGTTAGGGGTGGGAGAGACCCAGTACTTC.

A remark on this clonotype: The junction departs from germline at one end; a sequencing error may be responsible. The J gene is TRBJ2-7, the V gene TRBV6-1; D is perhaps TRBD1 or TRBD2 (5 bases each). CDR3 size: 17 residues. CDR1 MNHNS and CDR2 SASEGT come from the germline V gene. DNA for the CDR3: TGTGCCAACAGTGAAGCAGGTTCGGGGACCCTCTCCTACGAGCAGTACTTC. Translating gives CANSEAGSGTLSYEQYF.

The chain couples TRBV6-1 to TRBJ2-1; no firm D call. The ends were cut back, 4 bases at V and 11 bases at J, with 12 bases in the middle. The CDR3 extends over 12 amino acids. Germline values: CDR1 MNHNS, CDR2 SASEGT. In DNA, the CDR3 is TGTGCCAGCAGTGGTAGGTTAGATAAGCAGTTCTTC. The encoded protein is CASSGRLDKQFF.